Each of the 5 T cell receptor beta chains below was sequenced from the same sample in a study of tumor-infiltrating lymphocytes in primary liver carcinoma. The template, 500 ng total RNA, yielded TCR beta cDNA made with a constant-region primer. ARM-PCR was slightly modified, and three nested multiplex PCR rounds with it gave rise to the TCR beta libraries. A C-beta reverse primer was combined with TRBV1-TRBV30 forward primers in the first two PCR rounds, and each round had around 11 cycles. TCRdb processed the multiplex PCR reads anew with MiXCR; each CDR3 protein has one entry. The table records about 190,000 distinct CDR3 sequences, over 80% of them present only once. Starting material for RNA and DNA co-extraction consisted of about 19-32 mg of unsorted bulk tissue. Sequencing used tumor tissue from primary liver carcinoma. These receptors came from a man aged 35 to 55 with primary liver carcinoma and hepatitis B virus infection.

On this clonotype: Likely a read error: the CDR3 ends without its conserved phenylalanine or tryptophan. The chain uses TRBV14 and TRBJ2-1, with 7 bases lining up with TRBD2. With V trimmed by 6 bases and J by 5 bases, 13 bases remained unmatched. This CDR3 has 16 amino acids. Germline V gene data show CDR1 as SGHDN and CDR2 as FVKESK. CDR3 sequence reads: CASSPAAGWVNNEQFL. CDR3 DNA sequence: TGTGCCAGCAGTCCCGCAGCGGGATGGGTAAACAATGAGCAGTTCCTC.

Comments on this clonotype: The germline gene is not matched at one end of the junction; a read error may be the cause. This chain joins TRBV6-1 and TRBJ2-1; 8 bases fit TRBD2. Germline V CDR1 and CDR2: MNHNS, SASEGT. The CDR3 has 15 amino acids. The CDR3 sequence is CASSEELAAYTEQLF. The CDR3 DNA follows: TGTGCCAGCAGTGAAGAACTAGCGGCATACACTGAGCAGTTGTTC.

Worth noting for this clonotype: One end of the junction varies from germline; a read error may be responsible. The chain has TRBV6-1 and TRBJ2-7; D might be TRBD1 (5 bases). CDR3 size: 12 residues. Germline CDR1 and CDR2: MNHNS and SASEGT. CDR3 sequence (DNA): TGTGTCAGCAGTGTCAGGGACTACGAGCAGTACTTC. As protein: CVSSVRDYEQYF.

The rearrangement joins TRBV7-3 to TRBJ2-7; TRBD1 matches 10 bases. Looked up from germline, CDR1 is SGHTA and CDR2 is FQGTGA. The trim removed 2 bases at V and 4 bases at J, leaving 8 bases unmatched. The CDR3 extends over 16 amino acids. The CDR3 coding sequence is TGTGCCAGCAGCTTAGCTTCGACAGGGGGCCAATACGAGCAGTACTTC. It encodes CASSLASTGGQYEQYF. Complete variable domain (other parts from reference TRBV7-3 and TRBJ2-7): GAGVSQTPSNKVTEKGKYVELRCDPISGHTALYWYRQSLGQGPEFLIYFQGTGAADDSGLPNDRFFAVRPEGSVSTLKIQRTERGDSAVYLCASSLASTGGQYEQYFGPGTRLTVT.

This rearrangement joins TRBV6-1 to TRBJ1-1, with D unresolved. V dropped 5 bases and J dropped 1 base, with 11 bases sitting between them. Germline V CDR1 and CDR2: MNHNS, SASEGT. The CDR3 runs to 14 residues. The CDR3: CASSPHDTNTEAFF. CDR3 sequence (DNA): TGTGCCAGCAGTCCTCATGACACGAACACTGAAGCTTTCTTT.